This TCR beta chain derives from a study of OX40 agonist ivuxolimab in advanced cancers. The wider study: The drug used for patients, ivuxolimab, was an agonistic anti-OX40 (CD134) antibody.

Study outcomes and limitations: Expanded clones were, on average, more numerous among CD8+ T cells than CD4+.

Blood draws occurred at baseline, cycle 4 day 1, and cycle 7 day 1. The assay was immunoSEQ multiplex PCR, and TCRdb's table has in-frame clones only and misses some. Seen here are around 56,000 clones, about 89% observed once, and the top ten hold 1.4%. Looked up from germline, CDR1 is MNHEY and CDR2 is SVGAGI. The CDR3 has 13 residues. V was cut by 8 bases and J by 6 bases, with 15 bases left in between. Points on this clone: The antigen is unknown.

The source is an adult with an advanced solid tumor such as melanoma, head and neck, liver or kidney cancer. The sequences come from CD4+ or CD8+ T cells sorted from blood, collected in a trial of the OX40 agonist ivuxolimab. This chain connects TRBV6-5 to TRBJ2-3; no clear D gene. CDR3 nucleotide sequence: TGTGCCAGCGCCGGCATAGTGTCGGATACGCAGTATTTT. This gives the protein CASAGIVSDTQYF.